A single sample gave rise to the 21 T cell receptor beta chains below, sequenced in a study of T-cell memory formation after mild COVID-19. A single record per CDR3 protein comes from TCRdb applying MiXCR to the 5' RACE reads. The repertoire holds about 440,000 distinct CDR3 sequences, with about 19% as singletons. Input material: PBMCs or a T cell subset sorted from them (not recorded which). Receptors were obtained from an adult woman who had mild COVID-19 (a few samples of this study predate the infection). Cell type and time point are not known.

CDR3 in amino acids: CASSFRGSVGGHSYNEQFF. In DNA form, the CDR3 reads TGTGCCAGCAGCTTCCGAGGGAGTGTCGGGGGTCACTCCTACAATGAGCAGTTCTTC. The chain employs TRBV7-6 and TRBJ2-1, with D possibly being TRBD2 (6 bases). The V gene lost 3 bases and the J gene lost 0 bases, with 21 bases spanning the gap. CDR3 size: 19 residues. Germline CDR1 is SGHVS and CDR2 is FNYEAQ.

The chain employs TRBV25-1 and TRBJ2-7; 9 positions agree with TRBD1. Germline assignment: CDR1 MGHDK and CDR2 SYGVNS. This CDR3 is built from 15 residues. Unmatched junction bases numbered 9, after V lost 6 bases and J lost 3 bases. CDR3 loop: CASRDAGQGNYEQYF. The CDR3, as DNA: TGTGCCAGCAGGGACGCGGGACAGGGTAACTACGAGCAGTACTTC.

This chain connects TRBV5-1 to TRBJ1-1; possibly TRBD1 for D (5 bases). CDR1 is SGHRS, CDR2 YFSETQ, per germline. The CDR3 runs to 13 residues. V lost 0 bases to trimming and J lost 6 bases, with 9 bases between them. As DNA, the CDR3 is TGCGCCAGCAGCTTGGCAGGGTACGCTGAAGCTTTCTTT. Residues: CASSLAGYAEAFF.

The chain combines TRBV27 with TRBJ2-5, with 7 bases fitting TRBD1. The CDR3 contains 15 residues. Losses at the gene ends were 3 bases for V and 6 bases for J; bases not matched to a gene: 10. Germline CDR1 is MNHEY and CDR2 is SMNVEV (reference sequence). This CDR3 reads CASSLRRQGVKTQYF. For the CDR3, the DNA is TGTGCCAGCAGTTTGCGGAGACAGGGCGTAAAGACCCAGTACTTC.

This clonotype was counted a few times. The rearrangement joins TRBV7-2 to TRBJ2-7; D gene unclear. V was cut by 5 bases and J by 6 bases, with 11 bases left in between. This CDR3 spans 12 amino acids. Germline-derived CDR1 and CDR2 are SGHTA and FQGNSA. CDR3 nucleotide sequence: TGTGCCAGCAGCCCGGTGGGCGGCGAGCAGTACTTC. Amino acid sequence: CASSPVGGEQYF.

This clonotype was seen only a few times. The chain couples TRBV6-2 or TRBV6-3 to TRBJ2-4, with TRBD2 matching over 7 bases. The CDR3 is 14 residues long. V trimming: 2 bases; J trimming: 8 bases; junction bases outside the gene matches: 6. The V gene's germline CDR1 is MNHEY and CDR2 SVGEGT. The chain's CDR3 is CASSYGLGDDIQYF. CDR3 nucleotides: TGTGCCAGCAGTTACGGACTAGGGGACGACATTCAGTACTTC.

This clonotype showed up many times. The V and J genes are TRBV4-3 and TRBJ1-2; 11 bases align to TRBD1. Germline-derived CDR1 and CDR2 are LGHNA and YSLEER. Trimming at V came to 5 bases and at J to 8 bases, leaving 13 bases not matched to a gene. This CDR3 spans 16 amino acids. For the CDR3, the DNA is TGCGCCAGCAGCTACGGTTATCAGGACAGGGGGCGCGGCTACACCTTC. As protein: CASSYGYQDRGRGYTF.

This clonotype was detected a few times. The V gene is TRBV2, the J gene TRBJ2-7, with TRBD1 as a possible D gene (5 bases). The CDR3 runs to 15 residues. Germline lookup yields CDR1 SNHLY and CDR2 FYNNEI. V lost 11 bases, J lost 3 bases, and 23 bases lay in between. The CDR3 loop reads CAVLRVLESIYEQYF. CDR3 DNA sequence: TGTGCCGTCCTCAGGGTATTAGAATCTATCTACGAGCAGTACTTC.

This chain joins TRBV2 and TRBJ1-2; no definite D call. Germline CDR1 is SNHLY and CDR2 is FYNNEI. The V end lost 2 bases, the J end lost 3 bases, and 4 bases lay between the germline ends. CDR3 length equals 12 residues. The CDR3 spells CASSESDYGYTF. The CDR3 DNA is TGTGCCAGCAGTGAATCCGACTATGGCTACACCTTC. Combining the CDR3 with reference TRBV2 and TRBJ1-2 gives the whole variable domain EPEVTQTPSHQVTQMGQEVILRCVPISNHLYFYWYRQILGQKVEFLVSFYNNEISEKSEIFDDQFSVERPDGSNFTLKIRSTKLEDSAMYFCASSESDYGYTFGSGTRLTVV.

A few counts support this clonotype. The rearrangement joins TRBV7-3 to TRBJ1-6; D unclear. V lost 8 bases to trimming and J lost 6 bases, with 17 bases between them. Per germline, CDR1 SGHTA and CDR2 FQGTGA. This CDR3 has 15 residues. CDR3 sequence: CASRRTGRINSPLHF. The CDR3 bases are TGTGCCAGCCGCCGTACCGGACGGATTAATTCACCCCTCCACTTT.

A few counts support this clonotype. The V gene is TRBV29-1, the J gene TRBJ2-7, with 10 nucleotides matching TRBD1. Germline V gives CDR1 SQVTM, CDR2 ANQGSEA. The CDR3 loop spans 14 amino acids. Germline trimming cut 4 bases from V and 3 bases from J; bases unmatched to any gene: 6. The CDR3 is CSVVRTGGYYEQYF. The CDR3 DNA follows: TGCAGCGTTGTCCGGACAGGGGGATACTACGAGCAGTACTTC.

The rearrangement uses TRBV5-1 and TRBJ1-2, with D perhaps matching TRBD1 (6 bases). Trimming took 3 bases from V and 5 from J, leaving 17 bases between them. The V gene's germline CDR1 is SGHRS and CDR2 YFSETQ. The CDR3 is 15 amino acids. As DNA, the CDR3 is TGCGCCAGCAGCTGGAAACAGGGAGGAGGGTATGGCTACACCTTC. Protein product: CASSWKQGGGYGYTF.

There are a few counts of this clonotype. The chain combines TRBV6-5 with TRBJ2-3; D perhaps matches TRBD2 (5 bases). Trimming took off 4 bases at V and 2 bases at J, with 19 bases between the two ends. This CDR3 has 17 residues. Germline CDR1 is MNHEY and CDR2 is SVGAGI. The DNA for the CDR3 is TGTGCCAGCAGTTTGCGTGGGAGTAAGGAGGACACAGATACGCAGTATTTT. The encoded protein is CASSLRGSKEDTDTQYF.

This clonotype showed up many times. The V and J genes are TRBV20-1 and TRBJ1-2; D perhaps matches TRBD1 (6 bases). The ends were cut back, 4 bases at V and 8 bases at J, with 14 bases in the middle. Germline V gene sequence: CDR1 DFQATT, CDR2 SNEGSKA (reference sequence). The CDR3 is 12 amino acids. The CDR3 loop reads CSATGAAEGYTF. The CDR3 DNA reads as TGCAGTGCTACGGGGGCAGCGGAAGGCTACACCTTC.

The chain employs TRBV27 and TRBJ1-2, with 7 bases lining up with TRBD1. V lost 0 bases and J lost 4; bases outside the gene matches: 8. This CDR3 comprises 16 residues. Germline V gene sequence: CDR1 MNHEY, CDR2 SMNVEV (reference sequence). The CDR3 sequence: CASSLSSGGGVYGYTF. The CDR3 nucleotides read TGTGCCAGCAGTTTATCGAGCGGAGGGGGCGTCTATGGCTACACCTTC.

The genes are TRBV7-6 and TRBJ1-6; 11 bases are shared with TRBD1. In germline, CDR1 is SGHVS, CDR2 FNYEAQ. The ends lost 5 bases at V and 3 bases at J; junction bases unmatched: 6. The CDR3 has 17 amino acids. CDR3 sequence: CASSGRTGGYYNSPLHF. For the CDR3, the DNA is TGTGCCAGCAGCGGACGGACAGGGGGCTACTATAATTCACCCCTCCACTTT.

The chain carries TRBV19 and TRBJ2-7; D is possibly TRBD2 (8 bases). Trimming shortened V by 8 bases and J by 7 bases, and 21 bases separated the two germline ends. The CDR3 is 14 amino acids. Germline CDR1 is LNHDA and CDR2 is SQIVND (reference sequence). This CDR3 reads CASRGTAGAREQYF. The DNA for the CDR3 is TGTGCCAGTCGCGGGACAGCGGGGGCTCGGGAGCAGTACTTC.

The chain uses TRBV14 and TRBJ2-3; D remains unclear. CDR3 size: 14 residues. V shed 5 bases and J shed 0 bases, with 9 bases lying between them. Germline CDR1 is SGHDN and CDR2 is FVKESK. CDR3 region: CASSSWTSTDTQYF. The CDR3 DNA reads TGTGCCAGCAGCAGCTGGACCAGCACAGATACGCAGTATTTT.

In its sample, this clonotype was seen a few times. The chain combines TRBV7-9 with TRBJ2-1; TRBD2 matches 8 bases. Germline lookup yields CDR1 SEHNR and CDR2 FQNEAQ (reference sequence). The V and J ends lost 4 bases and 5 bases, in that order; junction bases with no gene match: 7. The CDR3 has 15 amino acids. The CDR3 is CASSSRLATNNEQFF. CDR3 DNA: TGTGCCAGCAGCTCTCGACTAGCGACCAACAATGAGCAGTTCTTC.

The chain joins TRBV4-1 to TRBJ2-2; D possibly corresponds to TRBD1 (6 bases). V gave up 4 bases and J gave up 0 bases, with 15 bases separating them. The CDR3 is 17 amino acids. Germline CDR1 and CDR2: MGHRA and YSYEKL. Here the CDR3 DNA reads TGCGCCAGCAGCCTCCAAAGGGACACAACGAACACCGGGGAGCTGTTTTTT. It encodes CASSLQRDTTNTGELFF.

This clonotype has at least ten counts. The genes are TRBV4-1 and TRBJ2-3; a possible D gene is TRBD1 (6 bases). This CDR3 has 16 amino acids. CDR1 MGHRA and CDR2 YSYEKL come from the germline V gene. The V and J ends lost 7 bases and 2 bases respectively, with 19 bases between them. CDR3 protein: CASTTKRDRTTDTQYF. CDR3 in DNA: TGCGCCAGCACCACCAAGAGAGACAGGACCACAGATACGCAGTATTTT.